Below are 7 T cell receptor beta chains sequenced from a single sample in a study of blood T cell repertoires in COVID-19. Assay: immunoSEQ multiplex PCR; the TCRdb copy retains only in-frame clones and omits some. The sample includes just over 95,000 clones, roughly nine tenths of them seen just once. The sequencing input was peripheral blood. All receptors derive from a man over 45 with acute or convalescent COVID-19.

The chain recombines TRBV5-1 with TRBJ2-7; no firm D call. Trimming shortened V by 2 bases and J by 0 bases, and 12 bases separated the two germline ends. The CDR3 sequence is 15 residues long. Germline V lookup: CDR1 SGHRS, CDR2 YFSETQ. This CDR3 reads CASSLIAGSSYEQYF. For the CDR3, the DNA is TGCGCCAGCAGCTTAATAGCCGGAAGCTCCTACGAGCAGTACTTC.

The chain employs TRBV11-3 and TRBJ2-7, with TRBD2 matching over 13 bases. This CDR3 is 15 amino acids long. Germline V gene data show CDR1 as SGHNT and CDR2 as YENEEA. After removal of 5 bases from V and 5 bases from J, the junction contained 6 bases not matched to a gene. The CDR3 reads CASSGGTSGTDEQYF. The CDR3 DNA follows: TGTGCCAGCAGCGGGGGGACTAGCGGGACCGACGAGCAGTACTTC.

The chain carries TRBV6-5 and TRBJ1-5; D unclear. Per germline, CDR1 MNHEY and CDR2 SVGAGI. The CDR3 runs 15 residues. V lost 0 bases and J lost 0, with 6 bases in between. CDR3 amino acids: CASSYSQRSNQPQHF. CDR3 sequence (DNA): TGTGCCAGCAGTTACTCCCAGCGTAGCAATCAGCCCCAGCATTTT.

This chain connects TRBV5-8 to TRBJ1-1; TRBD1 aligns across 10 bases. V shed 4 bases and J 3 bases; nucleotides not matched to a gene: 3. CDR3 length: 14 residues. Germline V lookup: CDR1 SGHTS, CDR2 YDEGEE. The CDR3 DNA reads TGTGCCAGCAGCGGGGGACAGGGGTACACTGAAGCTTTCTTT. Amino acids: CASSGGQGYTEAFF. Combining the CDR3 with reference TRBV5-8 and TRBJ1-1 gives the whole variable domain EAGVTQSPTHLIKTRGQQATLRCSPISGHTSVYWYQQALGLGLQFLLWYDEGEERNRGNFPPRFSGRQFPNYSSELNVNALELEDSALYLCASSGGQGYTEAFFGQGTRLTVV.

The V gene is TRBV14, the J gene TRBJ2-2; 8 positions agree with TRBD1. Per the germline V gene, CDR1 is SGHDN and CDR2 is FVKESK. This CDR3 is 16 amino acids long. Trimming removed 2 bases from V and 4 bases from J; junction bases left unmatched: 6. CDR3 DNA: TGTGCCAGCAGCCAAATGACTCAGGGGGCCACCGGGGAGCTGTTTTTT. Its protein is CASSQMTQGATGELFF. Filled out from reference TRBV14 and TRBJ2-2, the complete variable domain reads EAGVTQFPSHSVIEKGQTVTLRCDPISGHDNLYWYRRVMGKEIKFLLHFVKESKQDESGMPNNRFLAERTGGTYSTLKVQPAELEDSGVYFCASSQMTQGATGELFFGEGSRLTVL.

V gene TRBV25-1 combines with J gene TRBJ1-4, with D unresolved. CDR3 length equals 13 residues. Germline CDR1 MGHDK, CDR2 SYGVNS. The germline V and J ends were trimmed by 2 bases and 8 bases, with 9 bases remaining between them. CDR3 DNA: TGTGCCAGCAGTGAACAACCTGGCGAAAAACTGTTTTTT. It yields the protein CASSEQPGEKLFF.

The CDR3 is CASSGDRGNEQFF. CDR3 DNA sequence: TGTGCCAGCAGTGGCGACAGGGGCAATGAGCAGTTCTTC. V is TRBV12-3 or TRBV12-4 and J is TRBJ2-1, with 8 positions matching TRBD1. The CDR3 loop spans 13 amino acids. The junction had 3 bases not matched to a gene; V was cut back by 5 bases and J by 6 bases.